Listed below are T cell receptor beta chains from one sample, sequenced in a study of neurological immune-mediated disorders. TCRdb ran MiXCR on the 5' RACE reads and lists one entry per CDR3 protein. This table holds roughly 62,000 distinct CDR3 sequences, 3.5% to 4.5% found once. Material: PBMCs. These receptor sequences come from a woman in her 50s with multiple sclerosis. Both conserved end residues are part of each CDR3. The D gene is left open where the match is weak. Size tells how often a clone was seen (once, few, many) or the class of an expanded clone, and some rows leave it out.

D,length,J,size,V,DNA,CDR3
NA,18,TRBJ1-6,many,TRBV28,TGTGCCAGCAGTTCAAGTCCGGGGGGGAGCTCCTATAATTCACCCCTCAACTTT,CASSSSPGGSSYNSPLNF
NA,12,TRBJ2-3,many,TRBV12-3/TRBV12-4,TGTGCCAGCAGTTTAAGAGGAGATACGCAGTATTTT,CASSLRGDTQYF
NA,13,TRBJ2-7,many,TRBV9,TGTGCCAGCAGCGTAACGAGCTCCTACGAGCAGTACTTC,CASSVTSSYEQYF
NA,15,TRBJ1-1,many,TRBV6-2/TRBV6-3,TGTGCCAGCAGTTACTCATGGGGGGGGCCCACTGAAGCTTTCTTT,CASSYSWGGPTEAFF
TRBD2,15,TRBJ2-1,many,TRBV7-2,TGTGCCAGCAGCTTTCGGGAGCGGGAGCGGAATGAGCAGTTCTTC,CASSFRERERNEQFF
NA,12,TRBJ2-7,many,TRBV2,TGTGCCAGCAGGAGGAGCTCCTACGAGCAGTACTTC,CASRRSSYEQYF
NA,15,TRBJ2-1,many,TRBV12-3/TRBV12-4,TGTGCCAGCAGTTCGCGGACTATCTCAAACAATGAGCAGTTCTTC,CASSSRTISNNEQFF
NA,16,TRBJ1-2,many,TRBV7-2,TGTGCCAGCAGCTTAATGCCGGGTATAACTAAGTTTGGCTACACCTTC,CASSLMPGITKFGYTF
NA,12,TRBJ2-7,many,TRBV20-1,TGCAGTGCTAGGGGATCCACGCTCGAGCAGTACTTC,CSARGSTLEQYF
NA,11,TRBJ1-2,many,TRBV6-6,TGTGCCAGCAAAGACCAGGGGGGCTACACCTTC,CASKDQGGYTF
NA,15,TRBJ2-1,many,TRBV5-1,TGCGCCAGCAGCCCCGGGACGGGGAGATACAATGAGCAGTTCTTC,CASSPGTGRYNEQFF
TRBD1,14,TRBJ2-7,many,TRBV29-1,TGCAGCGTCGGGGCGACAGGGGGATCCTACGAGCAGTACTTC,CSVGATGGSYEQYF
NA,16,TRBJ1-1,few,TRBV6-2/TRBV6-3,TGTGCCAGCAGTTACTCCAGGGAGGATATAAACACTGAAGCTTTCTTT,CASSYSREDINTEAFF
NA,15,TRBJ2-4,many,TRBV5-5,TGTGCCAGCAGCTTCGCATACCAAGCCAAAAACATTCAGTACTTC,CASSFAYQAKNIQYF
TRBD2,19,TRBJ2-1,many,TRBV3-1,TGTGCCAGCAGCCAAGATCGGACTAGCGTCCCTATTGCATACAATGAGCAGTTCTTC,CASSQDRTSVPIAYNEQFF
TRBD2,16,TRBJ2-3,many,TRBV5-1,TGCGCCAGCAGCTTGGCTCTAGCGGCTATCACAGATACGCAGTATTTT,CASSLALAAITDTQYF
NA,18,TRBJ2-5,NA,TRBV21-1,TGTGCCAGCAGCAAATCCCACCCCCCGGGAGGGGACCAAGAGACCCAGTACTTC,CASSKSHPPGGDQETQYF
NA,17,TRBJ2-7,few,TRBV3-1,TGTGCCAGCAGCCTCCCTCTAAGAAGGGGCAGGGGTTACGAGCAGTACTTC,CASSLPLRRGRGYEQYF
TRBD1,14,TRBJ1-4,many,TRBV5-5,TGTGCCAGCAGCTGGACAGGGGCTAATGAAAAACTGTTTTTT,CASSWTGANEKLFF
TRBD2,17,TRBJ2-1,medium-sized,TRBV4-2,TGTGCCAGCAGCCAAGAGGTGGCTAGCGGGAACTACAATGAGCAGTTCTTC,CASSQEVASGNYNEQFF
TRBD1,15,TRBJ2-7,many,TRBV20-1,TGCAGTGCGCAAGCCTTGATCCGGGACAGCGACGAGCAGTACTTC,CSAQALIRDSDEQYF
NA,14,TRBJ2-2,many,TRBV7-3,TGTGCCAGCAGCTTAGGGATGAACACCGGGGAGCTGTTTTTT,CASSLGMNTGELFF
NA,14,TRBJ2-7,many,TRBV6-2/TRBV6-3,TGTGCCAGCAGTTACCCGAGAGATAACTACGAGCAGTACTTC,CASSYPRDNYEQYF
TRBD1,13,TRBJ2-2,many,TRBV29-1,TGCAGCATGTGGGACAGGGATACCGGGGAGCTGTTTTTT,CSMWDRDTGELFF
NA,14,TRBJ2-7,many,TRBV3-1,TGTGCCAGCAGCCCCCTGGGGGTTACCTACGAGCAGTACTTC,CASSPLGVTYEQYF
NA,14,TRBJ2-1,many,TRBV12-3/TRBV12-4,TGTGCCAGCAGTTTACGACTGCTGAACAATGAGCAGTTCTTC,CASSLRLLNNEQFF
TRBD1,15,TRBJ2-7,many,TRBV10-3,TGTGCCATCAACCCGGGACAGGAGAGATCATACGAGCAGTACTTC,CAINPGQERSYEQYF
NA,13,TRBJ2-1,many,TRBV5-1,TGCGCCAGCACACGAGGAGGCCACAATGAGCAGTTCTTC,CASTRGGHNEQFF
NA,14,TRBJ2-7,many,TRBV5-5,TGTGCCAGCAGCCCAGGGACGGCCGACTACGAGCAGTACTTC,CASSPGTADYEQYF
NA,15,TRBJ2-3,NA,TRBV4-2,TGTGCCAGCAGCCACCGACTAGGGAGTCCAGATACGCAGTATTTT,CASSHRLGSPDTQYF
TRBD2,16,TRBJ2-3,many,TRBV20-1,TGCAGTGCTAGAGATGAACTAGCGGGAGTCCGGGATACGCAGTATTTT,CSARDELAGVRDTQYF
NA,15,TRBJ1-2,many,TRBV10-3,TGTGCCTCGGGTACCGGGGACACCCCTAACTATGGCTACACCTTC,CASGTGDTPNYGYTF
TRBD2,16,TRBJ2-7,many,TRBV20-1,TGCAGTGCTAGAGAAGCGGGGGGAGACACGAGTCGCGAGCAGTACTTC,CSAREAGGDTSREQYF
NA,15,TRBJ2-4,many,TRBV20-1,TGCAGTGCTAGAGATCTGAGACGAGAAAAAAACATTCAGTACTTC,CSARDLRREKNIQYF
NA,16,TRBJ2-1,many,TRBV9,TGTGCCAGCAGCGCCCCCGTATCCGGGAAGAGGAATGAGCAGTTCTTC,CASSAPVSGKRNEQFF
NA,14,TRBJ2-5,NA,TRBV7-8,TGTGCCAGCAGCTTATTAGGAGGGCATGAGACCCAGTACTTC,CASSLLGGHETQYF
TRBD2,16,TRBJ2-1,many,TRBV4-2,TGTGCCAGCAGCCAAGTCCAGCTAGCGGGAGACAATGAGCAGTTCTTC,CASSQVQLAGDNEQFF
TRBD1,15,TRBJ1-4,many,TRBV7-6,TGTGCCAGCAGCCTTGACAGGGGATTCTATGAAAAACTGTTTTTT,CASSLDRGFYEKLFF
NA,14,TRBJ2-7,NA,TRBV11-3,TGTGCCAGCAGCTTAGAAGGGCGGCACAACGAGCAGTACTTC,CASSLEGRHNEQYF
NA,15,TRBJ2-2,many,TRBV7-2,TGTGCCAGCAGCTTCCAAGGGGTGAACACCGGGGAGCTGTTTTTT,CASSFQGVNTGELFF
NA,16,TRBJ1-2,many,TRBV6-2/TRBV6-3,TGTGCCAGCAGTTACTCGACCAGGGGAGTCGACTATGGCTACACCTTC,CASSYSTRGVDYGYTF
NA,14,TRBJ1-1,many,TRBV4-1,TGCGCCAGCAGCCCGCTTGGGAGAGGGTTAGAAGCTTTCTTT,CASSPLGRGLEAFF